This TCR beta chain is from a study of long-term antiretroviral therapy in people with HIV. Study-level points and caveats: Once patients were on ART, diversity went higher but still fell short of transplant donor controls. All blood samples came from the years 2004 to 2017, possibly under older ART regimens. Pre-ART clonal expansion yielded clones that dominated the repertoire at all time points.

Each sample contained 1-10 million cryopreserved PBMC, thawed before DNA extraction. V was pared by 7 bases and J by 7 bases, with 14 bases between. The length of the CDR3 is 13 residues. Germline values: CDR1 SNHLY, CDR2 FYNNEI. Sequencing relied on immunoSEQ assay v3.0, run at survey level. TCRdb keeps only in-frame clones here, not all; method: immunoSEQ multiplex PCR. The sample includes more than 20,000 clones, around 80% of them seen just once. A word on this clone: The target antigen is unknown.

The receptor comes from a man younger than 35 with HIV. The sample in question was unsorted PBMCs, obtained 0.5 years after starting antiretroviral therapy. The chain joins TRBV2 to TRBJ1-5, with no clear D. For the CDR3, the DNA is TGTGCCAGCACCTTCGGAGGGAGGCAGCCCCAGCATTTT. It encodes CASTFGGRQPQHF.